The clone carrying this T cell receptor beta chain was picked up one time. The PCR was carried out with 60 Vbeta primers and 13 Jbeta primers. Method: immunoSEQ multiplex PCR; TCRdb's copy keeps in-frame clones and lacks some. The sample shows over 65,000 clones, roughly four fifths of them seen only once. The data derive from a study of cytomegalovirus exposure and HLA in healthy donors. CDR1 and CDR2 from the germline V gene are SGHRS and YFSETQ. The CDR3 covers 15 residues. V dropped 5 bases and J dropped 2; count of bases not matched to a gene: 6. Sequencing used PBMCs. The sequence was collected from a human donor in good health. The chain couples TRBV5-1 to TRBJ1-4; 7 bases map to TRBD1. The CDR3 nucleotides read TGCGCCAGCAGGTTCGACAGGGTTACTAATGAAAAACTGTTTTTT. Protein: CASRFDRVTNEKLFF.